This T cell receptor (beta chain) was sequenced for a study of T cell responses to AZD1222 COVID-19 vaccine. The CDR3 sequence is 12 residues long. The V and J ends lost 0 bases and 8 bases respectively, with 7 bases between them. Germline-derived CDR1 and CDR2 are KGHSH and LQKENI. The assay was immunoSEQ multiplex PCR, and TCRdb's table has in-frame clones only and misses some. The sample yields fewer than 250,000 clones, around 93% seen once. V gene TRBV18 combines with J gene TRBJ1-1; the D is unclear. The receptor was derived from an adult in good health. Sequences were derived from peripheral blood, sampled on day 0 of MenACWY control vaccination. The chain's CDR3 is CASSPPSDEAFF. The CDR3 region has the DNA TGTGCCAGCTCACCACCGAGCGACGAAGCTTTCTTT.